This T cell receptor beta chain came from a study of early T cells in non-severe SARS-CoV-2 infection. This clonotype occurred many times. The target antigen is unknown. Individually, cDNA molecules had unique molecular identifiers attached to them. TCRdb passed the 5' RACE reads through MiXCR, listing each CDR3 protein once. This sample carries 110,000 or so distinct CDR3 sequences, about an eighth of them seen once, and the ten largest clones take roughly 2.9%. Deletions cut 5 bases from V and 5 bases from J, with 12 bases between. This CDR3 comprises 13 residues. Regarding the study as a whole: Anti-spike CD8 responses were favored in VDJdb matching, and private and CD4 specificities were missed.

V usage is TRBV12-3 or TRBV12-4 and J usage is TRBJ1-2, with D perhaps TRBD1 (5 bases). The source is an adult who was a healthcare worker with PCR-confirmed SARS-CoV-2 infection or an uninfected control (not recorded which). Sequencing was carried out using whole blood. The CDR3 sequence is CASSPGTEYGYTF. The CDR3 region has the DNA TGTGCCAGCAGTCCCGGGACCGAGTATGGCTACACCTTC.